This entry concerns a single T cell receptor (beta chain). Its antigen is not known. The sample comes from a study of shared clonotypes between healthy human individuals. Study donors comprised healthy, HIV-negative adults devoid of recent acute infection or vaccination. The assay was run at deep level. Several immunoSEQ plates held equal portions of the genomic DNA taken from each subset. The method was immunoSEQ multiplex PCR; TCRdb's version includes in-frame clones alone and lacks a portion of them. Of under 550,000 clones in the sample, 90% to 97% are singletons; the top ten hold less than 0.06%. CDR3 length: 16 residues. V was trimmed by 2 bases and J by 4 bases, leaving 14 bases between them. Germline loops: CDR1 MNHEY, CDR2 SMNVEV (reference sequence). General observations from the study: In this cohort, only blood was sampled, and tissue repertoires likely differ.

The specimen was naive CD4+ T cells sorted from blood. Subset given: CD45RA+ positively selected. This clonotype originated in a woman aged 25 to 45 in good health. The chain is built from TRBV27 and TRBJ2-2; TRBD2 might be the D (6 bases). The chain's CDR3 is CASSLRYPAGTGELFF. The DNA of the CDR3 is TGTGCCAGCAGTTTAAGGTATCCAGCGGGCACCGGGGAGCTGTTTTTT.